The 26 T cell receptor beta chains given below trace back to one sample, sequenced in a study of T-cell reconstitution after alpha-beta-depleted transplantation in children. Molecular barcoding with unique molecular identifiers was used for the TCRbeta library. MiXCR, run by TCRdb on the PCR reads, gives a single entry per CDR3 protein. In the table there are about 400,000 distinct CDR3 sequences, about a fifth of which are singletons. The sample was PBMCs from the stem cell graft donor, taken from the stem cell graft. These receptors were collected from a human donor who donated a stem cell graft to a child with acute myeloid leukemia.

The genes are TRBV6-2 or TRBV6-3 and TRBJ1-5; D not certain. The CDR3 has 13 residues. The V and J ends lost 3 bases and 4 bases respectively, with 7 bases between them. The germline V gene has CDR1 MNHEY and CDR2 SVGEGT. The CDR3 DNA reads as TGTGCCAGCAGTTATCCGCCAAATCAGCCCCAGCATTTT. Its translation: CASSYPPNQPQHF.

The V call is TRBV12-3 or TRBV12-4, the J call TRBJ2-1, with D perhaps matching TRBD2 (6 bases). CDR3 size: 14 residues. The V gene lost 3 bases and the J gene lost 7 bases, with 13 bases spanning the gap. The CDR3 DNA reads as TGTGCCAGCAGTTTCGGAGGGCTACGGAATGAGCAGTTCTTC. Amino acid sequence: CASSFGGLRNEQFF.

This clonotype was recorded a few times. The J gene is TRBJ2-3, the V gene TRBV25-1, with 8 positions matching TRBD1. V shed 4 bases, J shed 1 base, and the junction held 7 bases outside the gene matches. CDR1 and CDR2 (germline): MGHDK, SYGVNS. The CDR3 consists of 16 residues. The CDR3 DNA reads TGTGCCAGCAGTGGAACAGGGGGGCCGGGCACAGATACGCAGTATTTT. This gives the protein CASSGTGGPGTDTQYF. Using reference TRBV25-1 and TRBJ2-3 for the parts outside the CDR3, the full variable domain is EADIYQTPRYLVIGTGKKITLECSQTMGHDKMYWYQQDPGMELHLIHYSYGVNSTEKGDLSSESTVSRIRTEHFPLTLESARPSHTSQYLCASSGTGGPGTDTQYFGPGTRLTVL.

This chain links TRBV29-1 with TRBJ2-2; TRBD1 matches 8 bases. V trimming: 4 bases; J trimming: 5 bases; junction bases outside the gene matches: 9. Germline lookup yields CDR1 SQVTM and CDR2 ANQGSEA. The CDR3 has 15 amino acids. The CDR3 region is CSVAWDRFGTGELFF. As DNA, the CDR3 is TGCAGCGTTGCGTGGGACAGGTTTGGAACCGGGGAGCTGTTTTTT.

V usage is TRBV5-1 and J usage is TRBJ2-3; a possible D gene is TRBD1 (6 bases). V gave up 7 bases and J gave up 0 bases, with 15 bases separating them. Germline V CDR1 and CDR2: SGHRS, YFSETQ. CDR3 length: 15 residues. The CDR3 DNA sequence: TGCGCCAGCTCAACAGGGTCCCCTAGCACAGATACGCAGTATTTT. The encoded protein is CASSTGSPSTDTQYF.

This clonotype was detected ten times or more. This chain uses TRBV29-1 with TRBJ2-5, with 7 bases that match TRBD1. This CDR3 region has 13 residues. The germline gives CDR1 SQVTM, CDR2 ANQGSEA. V trimming: 3 bases; J trimming: 4 bases; junction bases outside the gene matches: 5. The CDR3 DNA follows: TGCAGCGTTGAGGGACAGAGGAGAGAGACCCAGTACTTC. This sequence encodes CSVEGQRRETQYF.

The chain recombines TRBV15 with TRBJ2-5; D remains ambiguous. The germline V gene has CDR1 LNHNV and CDR2 YYDKDF (reference sequence). The CDR3 is 13 residues long. V lost 0 bases and J 2 bases, leaving 4 bases between the germline ends. The CDR3 bases are TGTGCCACCAGCAGAGATTTGCAAGAGACCCAGTACTTC. Protein sequence: CATSRDLQETQYF. Variable domain in full (rest from reference TRBV15 and TRBJ2-5): DAMVIQNPRYQVTQFGKPVTLSCSQTLNHNVMYWYQQKSSQAPKLLFHYYDKDFNNEADTPDNFQSRRPNTSFCFLDIRSPGLGDTAMYLCATSRDLQETQYFGPGTRLLVL.

There are many counts of this clonotype. This rearrangement joins TRBV20-1 to TRBJ1-4, with a tentative D call TRBD1 (5 bases). V lost 6 bases to trimming and J lost 7 bases, with 15 bases between them. The CDR3 contains 13 residues. Per the germline V gene, CDR1 is DFQATT and CDR2 is SNEGSKA (reference sequence). CDR3 sequence: CSAPERGSEKLFF. The CDR3 nucleotides are TGCAGTGCGCCAGAAAGGGGAAGTGAAAAACTGTTTTTT.

There are many counts of this clonotype. This sequence joins TRBV29-1 and TRBJ2-7; 13 bases fit TRBD2. This CDR3 contains 14 residues. Looked up from germline, CDR1 is SQVTM and CDR2 is ANQGSEA. Trimming at V came to 4 bases and at J to 5 bases, leaving 5 bases not matched to a gene. CDR3 in DNA: TGCAGCGTTGCCGGGACTAGCGGGATCGACGAGCAGTACTTC. This gives the protein CSVAGTSGIDEQYF.

The J gene is TRBJ2-1, the V gene TRBV9, with 13 bases fitting TRBD2. CDR3 length equals 20 residues. With 4 bases clipped from V and 0 bases from J, the junction kept 13 bases outside the gene matches. Germline V CDR1 and CDR2: SGDLS, YYNGEE. CDR3 sequence reads: CASSFGLAGVAGGSYNEQFF. DNA of the CDR3: TGTGCCAGCAGCTTCGGACTAGCGGGAGTCGCTGGGGGCTCCTACAATGAGCAGTTCTTC.

This chain connects TRBV12-3 or TRBV12-4 to TRBJ2-1; TRBD2 is a possible D gene (5 bases). This CDR3 region has 15 residues. Trimming removed 8 bases at V and 4 bases at J, with 18 bases between. The CDR3 loop reads CASCEVAPEYNEQFF. The DNA of the CDR3 is TGTGCCAGCTGTGAGGTAGCGCCGGAATACAATGAGCAGTTCTTC.

In this sample, this clonotype turned up a few times. J is TRBJ2-1 and V is TRBV5-1, with 7 bases lining up with TRBD2. This CDR3 comprises 14 residues. The V gene end was trimmed by 2 bases and the J gene end by 9 bases; junction bases not matched to a gene: 8. The germline CDR1 and CDR2 sequences are SGHRS and YFSETQ. The CDR3 loop is CASSFDGRLGEQFF. The CDR3 DNA sequence: TGCGCCAGCAGCTTCGACGGGAGGTTGGGTGAGCAGTTCTTC. The full variable domain, in which reference TRBV5-1 and TRBJ2-1 provide the parts outside the CDR3, is KAGVTQTPRYLIKTRGQQVTLSCSPISGHRSVSWYQQTPGQGLQFLFEYFSETQRNKGNFPGRFSGRQFSNSRSEMNVSTLELGDSALYLCASSFDGRLGEQFFGPGTRLTVL.

This clonotype came up many times. The V and J genes are TRBV12-3 or TRBV12-4 and TRBJ2-7; TRBD2 matches 11 bases. The CDR3 contains 19 residues. V lost 6 bases and J lost 1; bases outside the gene matches: 17. CDR3 coding DNA: TGTGCCAGCAGCCTCAGGGGTACTGGGACTAGCGGTATATCCTACGAGCAGTACTTC. As protein: CASSLRGTGTSGISYEQYF.

This chain connects TRBV6-2 or TRBV6-3 to TRBJ2-3; TRBD2 aligns across 14 bases. V shed 6 bases and J 2 bases; nucleotides not matched to a gene: 7. CDR1 is MNHEY, CDR2 SVGEGT, per germline. The CDR3 has 17 residues. The DNA of the CDR3 is TGTGCCAGCAGCCGTGGGACTAGCGGGAGTTACACAGATACGCAGTATTTT. Residues: CASSRGTSGSYTDTQYF.

The V call is TRBV12-3 or TRBV12-4, the J call TRBJ1-1; 8 nucleotides agree with TRBD1. The CDR3 contains 13 residues. V lost 7 bases, J lost 4 bases, and 5 bases stayed unmatched. The CDR3 region has the DNA TGTGCCAGCACCAGGACAGGGCCCACTGAAGCTTTCTTT. Protein: CASTRTGPTEAFF.

The table lists this clonotype with a few counts. The rearrangement links TRBV28 to TRBJ2-6, with a tentative D call TRBD1 (5 bases). Germline CDR1 MDHEN, CDR2 SYDVKM. Deletions cut 6 bases from V and 1 base from J, with 19 bases between. The CDR3 contains 18 residues. The CDR3, as DNA: TGTGCCAGCAGCCTCCTTCGCAGGGTGGGGTCTGGGGCCAACGTCCTGACTTTC. Amino acids: CASSLLRRVGSGANVLTF.

Ten or more counts support this clonotype. The V gene is TRBV5-6, the J gene TRBJ2-2; D uncertain. Germline V gene sequence: CDR1 SGHDT, CDR2 YYEEEE. This CDR3 contains 12 residues. With 3 bases removed from V and 1 base from J, the gap between germline ends came to 1 base. The CDR3 region is CASSWNTGELFF. As DNA, the CDR3 is TGTGCCAGCAGCTGGAACACCGGGGAGCTGTTTTTT.

The chain has TRBV12-3 or TRBV12-4 and TRBJ2-2; the match to TRBD2 covers 10 bases. V lost 6 bases, J lost 2 bases, and 3 bases stayed unmatched. The CDR3 runs to 15 residues. CDR3 nucleotide sequence: TGTGCCAGCAGGTCACTAGCGGGAAACACCGGGGAGCTGTTTTTT. Translating it yields CASRSLAGNTGELFF.

The table lists this clonotype with many counts. The J gene is TRBJ2-5, the V gene TRBV20-1, with TRBD1 identical over 9 bases. Germline V gene lookup returns CDR1 DFQATT and CDR2 SNEGSKA (reference sequence). This CDR3 contains 14 residues. The V segment lost 6 bases and the J segment 4 bases; nucleotides outside the gene matches: 9. CDR3 DNA sequence: TGCAGTGCAGGTGGACAGGGGTTTCCAGAGACCCAGTACTTC. Translated, it gives CSAGGQGFPETQYF.

This clonotype was counted many times. This chain links TRBV6-5 with TRBJ2-1, with D perhaps matching TRBD2 (5 bases). Germline CDR1 MNHEY, CDR2 SVGAGI. Between the trimmed V and J ends, which lost 7 bases and 6 bases, there was a span of 10 bases. The CDR3 loop spans 12 amino acids. This CDR3 reads CASKLGSNEQFF. CDR3 nucleotide sequence: TGTGCCAGCAAACTAGGCTCCAATGAGCAGTTCTTC.

Ten or more counts support this clonotype. The chain is built from TRBV10-3 and TRBJ1-4; 8 bases map to TRBD1. The CDR3 consists of 15 residues. V lost 2 bases, J lost 5 bases, and 4 bases stayed unmatched. Per the germline V gene, CDR1 is ENHRY and CDR2 is SYGVKD. For the CDR3, the DNA is TGTGCCATCAGTGAGGGGGGACAGGAAAATGAAAAACTGTTTTTT. Amino acids: CAISEGGQENEKLFF.

This clonotype was seen repeatedly, ten times or more. The genes are TRBV10-3 and TRBJ2-7, with D unresolved. Looked up from germline, CDR1 is ENHRY and CDR2 is SYGVKD. Trimming took 3 bases from V and 2 from J, leaving 5 bases between them. The CDR3 has 12 residues. The CDR3 DNA is TGTGCCATCAGTGAAGGGACCTACGAGCAGTACTTC. Protein: CAISEGTYEQYF.

This clonotype occurred a few times. This chain links TRBV7-3 with TRBJ2-5, with TRBD2 identical over 8 bases. The CDR3 covers 17 residues. Germline assignment: CDR1 SGHTA and CDR2 FQGTGA. V lost 5 bases to trimming and J lost 5 bases; unmatched junction nucleotides: 16. The CDR3 sequence is CASSPLAGGGGWETQYF. In DNA, the CDR3 is TGTGCCAGCAGCCCTCTGGCGGGAGGTGGTGGTTGGGAGACCCAGTACTTC.

V and J are TRBV4-1 and TRBJ2-7; TRBD2 matches at 9 bases. Germline trimming cut 6 bases from V and 4 bases from J; bases unmatched to any gene: 13. The CDR3 spans 16 residues. Per germline, CDR1 MGHRA and CDR2 YSYEKL. The CDR3 DNA sequence: TGCGCCAGCAGGTCGACCACTAGCGGGTTCTCATACGAGCAGTACTTC. It encodes CASRSTTSGFSYEQYF.

This clonotype occurred many times. The chain employs TRBV7-8 and TRBJ2-1; 7 bases are shared with TRBD2. The CDR3 covers 16 residues. The ends lost 1 base at V and 3 bases at J; junction bases unmatched: 6. CDR1 is SGHVS and CDR2 is FQNEAQ in the germline V gene. DNA for the CDR3: TGTGCCAGCAGCTTAGGCGCGGGAGCAAGCTACAATGAGCAGTTCTTC. Amino acid sequence: CASSLGAGASYNEQFF.

The chain employs TRBV6-4 and TRBJ2-3; D possibly corresponds to TRBD2 (6 bases). The length of the CDR3 is 15 residues. The V and J ends lost 3 bases and 2 bases respectively, with 12 bases between them. Germline V gives CDR1 MRHNA, CDR2 SNTAGT. DNA of the CDR3: TGTGCCAGCAGTGAAAGACAGCGGGCCACAGATACGCAGTATTTT. Encoded protein: CASSERQRATDTQYF.